The rows below give T cell receptor beta chains drawn from one sample of a study of technical replicates of blood from several donors. Data came from immunoSEQ multiplex PCR; TCRdb stores just in-frame clones and leaves some out. This sample has 67,000 or so clones, with roughly 92% found just once. The source material was T cells isolated from PBMCs. The receptors here all came from a human donor in good health. Each CDR3 is given with its conserved first and last residue. D genes are given only for firm matches. Expanded clones get a size class; other rows say once, few or many, or leave the size out.

D gene	clone size	J gene	V gene	CDR3 DNA	CDR3 protein
.	.	TRBJ1-3	TRBV27	TGTGCCAGCAGCGGAGGGGGAAACACCATATATTTT	CASSGGGNTIYF
TRBD1	.	TRBJ2-5	TRBV19	TGTGCCAGTAGCGGGACAGGGAGGGAGACCCAGTACTTC	CASSGTGRETQYF
.	.	TRBJ1-2	TRBV10-3	TGTGCCATCAGTGGGGCCACAGGGAGTGGCTACACCTTC	CAISGATGSGYTF
.	.	TRBJ1-4	TRBV6-5	TGTGCCAGCAGTTACGCCGGGTTTGCAACTAATGAAAAACTGTTTTTT	CASSYAGFATNEKLFF
.	.	TRBJ2-1	TRBV11-3	TGTGCCAGCAGCTTAGAACAGGGTCCTGGAAATGAGCAGTTCTTC	CASSLEQGPGNEQFF
.	once	TRBJ1-1	TRBV4-1	TGCGCCAGCAGCCAGTCGTCGGGTCTGCACACTGAAGCTTTCTTT	CASSQSSGLHTEAFF
.	once	TRBJ2-7	TRBV6-5	TGTGCCAGCAGTTCGACAGAACATTACGAGCAGTACTTC	CASSSTEHYEQYF
TRBD1	.	TRBJ2-5	TRBV23-1	TGCGCCAGCAGGCACCCCCCAGGGGGCGGCCAAGAGACCCAGTACTTC	CASRHPPGGGQETQYF
.	.	TRBJ1-1	TRBV29-1	TGCAGCGTTGAAGATCATCGAGCAGGGGCTTATACTGAAGCTTTCTTT	CSVEDHRAGAYTEAFF
TRBD2	.	TRBJ2-7	TRBV7-2	TGTGCCAGCAGCTTCCCCGGGAGCTTACGCGGGAGCAGCGAGCAGTACTTC	CASSFPGSLRGSSEQYF
TRBD1	once	TRBJ1-2	TRBV19	TGTGCCAGTAGTTCGGGGACAGGGCTTTATGGCTACACCTTC	CASSSGTGLYGYTF
.	.	TRBJ1-1	TRBV11-2	TGTGCCAGCACCCCATTTCGGGGGGCGCCCACTGAAGCTTTCTTT	CASTPFRGAPTEAFF
.	.	TRBJ2-5	TRBV28	TGTGCCAGCAGTTTATCAGGGTATCGAGAGACCCAGTACTTC	CASSLSGYRETQYF
.	.	TRBJ1-2	TRBV5-1	TGCGCCAGCAGCTGGACCATGAGGGACGGGGGTGGCTACACCTTC	CASSWTMRDGGGYTF
.	.	TRBJ2-1	TRBV11-3	TGTGCCAGCAGCACGGGGTCCTTGGAGGGTGAGCAGTTCTTC	CASSTGSLEGEQFF
.	.	TRBJ1-1	TRBV27	TGTGCCAGCAGTTTTTGGCTGAACACTGAAGCTTTCTTT	CASSFWLNTEAFF
TRBD1	.	TRBJ2-2	TRBV10-3	TGTGCCATCAGCCTCCTCCACAGACAGGGGGAAATCGTCATGGTCCCCGGGGAGCTGTTTTTT	CAISLLHRQGEIVMVPGELFF
TRBD2	few	TRBJ2-7	TRBV27	TGTGCCAGCATCGGTAGCGGGAACCCCTACGAGCAGTACTTC	CASIGSGNPYEQYF
TRBD1	.	TRBJ1-2	TRBV28	TGTGCCAGCAGTAAATACCTGAGGACAGGGAAGGAATATGGCTACACCTTC	CASSKYLRTGKEYGYTF
TRBD1	.	TRBJ1-2	TRBV7-8	TGTGCCAGCAGCACATACCGGGACAGGGATTTTCTCGATGGCTACACCTTC	CASSTYRDRDFLDGYTF
.	once	TRBJ2-2	TRBV9	TGTGCCAGCAGCGCCTTAGCGCGAGTCACCGGGGAGCTGTTTTTT	CASSALARVTGELFF
TRBD1	.	TRBJ1-1	TRBV9	TGTGCCAGCAGTAAAGACAGGGTTAACACTGAAGCTTTCTTT	CASSKDRVNTEAFF
.	once	TRBJ2-2	TRBV6-5	TGTGCCAGCAGTTACTTCAAGGGGGTCGGGGAGCTGTTTTTT	CASSYFKGVGELFF
.	.	TRBJ1-1	TRBV11-3	TGTGCCAGCAGCTCGGACAGCCCGAGGGCTTTCTTT	CASSSDSPRAFF
TRBD1	.	TRBJ1-5	TRBV19	TGTGCCAGTAGTATAGTGTGGGCAGGGGGCCAGCCCCAGCATTTT	CASSIVWAGGQPQHF
TRBD2	.	TRBJ2-7	TRBV28	TGTGCCAGCAAACATAGCGGGAGTGGCTCCTACGAGCAGTACTTC	CASKHSGSGSYEQYF
.	.	TRBJ2-7	TRBV11-2	TGTGCCAGCAGCTTTGGGACTTTACCCTACGAGCAGTACTTC	CASSFGTLPYEQYF
.	.	TRBJ1-5	TRBV5-5	TGTGCCAGCAGCCCGGACGGGATAAATCAGCCCCAGCATTTT	CASSPDGINQPQHF
TRBD2	.	TRBJ2-2	TRBV11-2	TGTGCCAGCAGTTTAGGCGGGAGGTGGGACGGGGAGCTGTTTTTT	CASSLGGRWDGELFF
.	.	TRBJ2-1	TRBV9	TGTGCCAGCAGCCAGAGGTCGACGGCCAGCTCCTACAATGAGCAGTTCTTC	CASSQRSTASSYNEQFF
.	.	TRBJ2-3	TRBV30	TGTGCCTGGAATAGCCCCACAGATACGCAGTATTTT	CAWNSPTDTQYF
TRBD2	.	TRBJ2-2	TRBV7-6	TGTGCCAGCAGCTTAATGGGAGGGCTGGGGGAGCTGTTTTTT	CASSLMGGLGELFF
.	.	TRBJ1-1	TRBV27	TGTGCCAGCAGTTTAGCGGGGGAAGTTAACACTGAAGCTTTCTTT	CASSLAGEVNTEAFF
.	.	TRBJ2-2	TRBV7-2	TGTGCCAGCAGCTCGCAGGGGTCCGGGGAGCTGTTTTTT	CASSSQGSGELFF
.	.	TRBJ2-7	TRBV10-3	TGTGCCATCACGGCGGGGTACGAGCAGTACTTC	CAITAGYEQYF
TRBD1	once	TRBJ2-3	TRBV7-9	TGTGCCAGCAGCTCGGACAGGCTCAACACAGATACGCAGTATTTT	CASSSDRLNTDTQYF
TRBD2	.	TRBJ2-5	TRBV7-7	TGTGCTAGCAGCTTAGAGGGTAGCGGGAGATTTGAGACCCAGTACTTC	CASSLEGSGRFETQYF
TRBD2	.	TRBJ2-1	TRBV7-2	TGTGCCAGCAGCTATCCTAGCGGGAGGGCCGTGCACTACAATGAGCAGTTCTTC	CASSYPSGRAVHYNEQFF
TRBD2	.	TRBJ2-7	TRBV5-5	TGTGCCAGCAGCTTCCTACTAGCGCAGTCCTACGAGCAGTACTTC	CASSFLLAQSYEQYF
.	.	TRBJ1-1	TRBV19	TGTGCCAGTAGTATAGGGCTCTTAAACACTGAAGCTTTCTTT	CASSIGLLNTEAFF
TRBD1	.	TRBJ1-3	TRBV7-2	TGTGCCAGCAGCTCCCGAATGAGGGGGCATGGAAACACCATATATTTT	CASSSRMRGHGNTIYF